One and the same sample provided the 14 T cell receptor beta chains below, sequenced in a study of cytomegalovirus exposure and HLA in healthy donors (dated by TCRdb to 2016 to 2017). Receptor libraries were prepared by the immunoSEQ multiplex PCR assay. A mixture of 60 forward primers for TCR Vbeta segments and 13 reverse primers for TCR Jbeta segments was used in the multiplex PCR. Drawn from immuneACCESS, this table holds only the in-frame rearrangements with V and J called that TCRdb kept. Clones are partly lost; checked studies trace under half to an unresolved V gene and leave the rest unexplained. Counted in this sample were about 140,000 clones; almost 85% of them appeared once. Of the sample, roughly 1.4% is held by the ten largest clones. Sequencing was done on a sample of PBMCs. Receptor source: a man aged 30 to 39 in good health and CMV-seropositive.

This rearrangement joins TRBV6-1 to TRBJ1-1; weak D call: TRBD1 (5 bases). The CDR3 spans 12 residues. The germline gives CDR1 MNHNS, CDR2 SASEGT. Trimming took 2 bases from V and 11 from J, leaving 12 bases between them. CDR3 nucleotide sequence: TGTGCCAGCAGTGAACACAGGTTGGTCGCTTTCTTT. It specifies CASSEHRLVAFF.

CDR3 amino acids: CASSLTQRGNEQYF. CDR3 in DNA: TGTGCCAGCAGTTTAACCCAGCGGGGGAACGAGCAGTACTTC. V and J are TRBV28 and TRBJ2-5; 8 bases line up with TRBD2. TRBJ2-7 explains the end of the DNA better; the J call may be wrong. The CDR3 loop spans 14 amino acids. Germline-derived CDR1 and CDR2 are MDHEN and SYDVKM.

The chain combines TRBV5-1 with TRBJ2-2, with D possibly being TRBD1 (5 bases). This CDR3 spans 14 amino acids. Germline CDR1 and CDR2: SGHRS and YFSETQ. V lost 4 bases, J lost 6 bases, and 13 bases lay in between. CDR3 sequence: CASSNHRSPGELFF. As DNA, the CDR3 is TGCGCCAGCAGCAACCACAGGAGCCCCGGGGAGCTGTTTTTT.

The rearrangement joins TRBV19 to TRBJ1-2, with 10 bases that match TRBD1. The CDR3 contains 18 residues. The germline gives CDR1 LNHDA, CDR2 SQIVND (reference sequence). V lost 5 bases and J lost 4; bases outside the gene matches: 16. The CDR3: CASSLPGQGDNPRYGYTF. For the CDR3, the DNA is TGTGCCAGTAGTCTCCCCGGACAGGGGGATAACCCTCGCTATGGCTACACCTTC.

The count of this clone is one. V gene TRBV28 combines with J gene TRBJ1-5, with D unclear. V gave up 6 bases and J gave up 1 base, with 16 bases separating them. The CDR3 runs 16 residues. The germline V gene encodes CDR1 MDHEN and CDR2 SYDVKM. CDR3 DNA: TGTGCCAGCAGGATTGGTTCAACTGCCAGCAATCAGCCCCAGCATTTT. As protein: CASRIGSTASNQPQHF.

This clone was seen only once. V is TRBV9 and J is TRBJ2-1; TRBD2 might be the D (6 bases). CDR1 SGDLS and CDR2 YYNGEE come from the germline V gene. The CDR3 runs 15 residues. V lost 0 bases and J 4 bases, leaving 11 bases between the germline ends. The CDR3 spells CASSVGSSAYNEQFF. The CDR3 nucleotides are TGTGCCAGCAGCGTAGGGTCTAGCGCTTACAATGAGCAGTTCTTC.

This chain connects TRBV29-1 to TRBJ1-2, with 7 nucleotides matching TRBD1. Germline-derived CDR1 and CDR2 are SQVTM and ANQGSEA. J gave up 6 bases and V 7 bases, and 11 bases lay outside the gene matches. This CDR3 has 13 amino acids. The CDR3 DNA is TGCAGCGCCGAGGGGGCGGGTTGGCATGGCTACACCTTC. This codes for CSAEGAGWHGYTF.

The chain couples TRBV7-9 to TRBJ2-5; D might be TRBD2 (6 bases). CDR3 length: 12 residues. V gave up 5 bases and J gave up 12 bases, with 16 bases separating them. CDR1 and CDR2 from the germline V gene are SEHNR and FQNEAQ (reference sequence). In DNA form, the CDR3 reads TGTGCCAGCAGCCCATGGGGAGGAAGCGAGTACTTC. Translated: CASSPWGGSEYF. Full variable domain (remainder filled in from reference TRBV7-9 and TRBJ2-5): DTGVSQNPRHKITKRGQNVTFRCDPISEHNRLYWYRQTLGQGPEFLTYFQNEAQLEKSRLLSDRFSAERPKGSFSTLEIQRTEQGDSAMYLCASSPWGGSEYFGPGTRLLVL.

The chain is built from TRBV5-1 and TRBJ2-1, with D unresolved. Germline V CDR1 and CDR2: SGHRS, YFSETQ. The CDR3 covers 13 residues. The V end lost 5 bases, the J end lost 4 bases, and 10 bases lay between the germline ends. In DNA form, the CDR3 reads TGCGCCAGCAGGATAACACAGTACAATGAGCAGTTCTTC. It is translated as CASRITQYNEQFF.

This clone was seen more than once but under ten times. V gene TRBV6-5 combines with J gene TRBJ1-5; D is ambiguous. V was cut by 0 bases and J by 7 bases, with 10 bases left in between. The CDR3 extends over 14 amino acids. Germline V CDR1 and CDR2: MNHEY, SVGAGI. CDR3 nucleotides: TGTGCCAGCAGTTACTCGTCTCGCGTCCAGCCCCAGCATTTT. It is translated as CASSYSSRVQPQHF.

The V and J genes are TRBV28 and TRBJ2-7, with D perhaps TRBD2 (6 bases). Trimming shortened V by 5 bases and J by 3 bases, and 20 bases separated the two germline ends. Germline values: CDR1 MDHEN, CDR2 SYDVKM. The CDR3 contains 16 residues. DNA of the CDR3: TGTGCCAGCAGTCCGCAACACGGGGGAATGGTCTACGAGCAGTACTTC. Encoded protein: CASSPQHGGMVYEQYF.

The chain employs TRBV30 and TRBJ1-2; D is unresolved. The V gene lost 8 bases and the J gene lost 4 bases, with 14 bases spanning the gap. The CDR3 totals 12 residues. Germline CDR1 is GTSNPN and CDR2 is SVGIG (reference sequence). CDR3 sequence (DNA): TGTGCCCAGAAGAGGGTACCCTATGGCTACACCTTC. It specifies CAQKRVPYGYTF. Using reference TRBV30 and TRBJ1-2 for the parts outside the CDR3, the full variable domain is SQTIHQWPATLVQPVGSPLSLECTVEGTSNPNLYWYRQAAGRGLQLLFYSVGIGQISSEVPQNLSASRPQDRQFILSSKKLLLSDSGFYLCAQKRVPYGYTFGSGTRLTVV.

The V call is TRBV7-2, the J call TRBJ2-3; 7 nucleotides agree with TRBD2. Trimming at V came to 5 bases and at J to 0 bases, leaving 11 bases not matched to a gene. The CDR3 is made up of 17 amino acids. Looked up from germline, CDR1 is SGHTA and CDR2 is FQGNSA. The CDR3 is CASSPLISGDSTDTQYF. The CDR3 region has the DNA TGTGCCAGCAGCCCACTAATAAGCGGGGACAGCACAGATACGCAGTATTTT. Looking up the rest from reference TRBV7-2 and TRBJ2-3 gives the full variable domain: GAGVSQSPSNKVTEKGKDVELRCDPISGHTALYWYRQSLGQGLEFLIYFQGNSAPDKSGLPSDRFSAERTGGSVSTLTIQRTQQEDSAVYLCASSPLISGDSTDTQYFGPGTRLTVL.

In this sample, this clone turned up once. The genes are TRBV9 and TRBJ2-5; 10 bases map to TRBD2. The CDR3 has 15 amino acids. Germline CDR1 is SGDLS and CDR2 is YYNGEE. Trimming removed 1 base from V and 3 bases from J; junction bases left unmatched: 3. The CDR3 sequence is CASSVTSGKKETQYF. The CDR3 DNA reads TGTGCCAGCAGCGTAACTAGCGGGAAAAAAGAGACCCAGTACTTC.